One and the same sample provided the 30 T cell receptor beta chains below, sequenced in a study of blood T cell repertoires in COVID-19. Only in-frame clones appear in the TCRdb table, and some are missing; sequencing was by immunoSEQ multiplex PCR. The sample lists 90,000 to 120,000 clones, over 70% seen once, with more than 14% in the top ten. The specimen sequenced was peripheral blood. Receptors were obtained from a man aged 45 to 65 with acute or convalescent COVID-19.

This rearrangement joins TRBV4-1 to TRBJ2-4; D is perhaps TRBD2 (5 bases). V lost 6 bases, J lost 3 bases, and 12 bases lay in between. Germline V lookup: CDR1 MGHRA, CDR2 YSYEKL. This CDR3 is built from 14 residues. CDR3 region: CASSYPGFKNIQYF. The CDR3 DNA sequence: TGCGCCAGCAGTTATCCGGGATTCAAAAACATTCAGTACTTC.

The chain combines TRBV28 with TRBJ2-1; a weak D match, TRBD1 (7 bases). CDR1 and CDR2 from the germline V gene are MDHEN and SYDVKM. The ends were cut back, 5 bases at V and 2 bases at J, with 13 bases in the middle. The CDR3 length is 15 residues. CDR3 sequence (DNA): TGTGCCAGCAGTCCGCAGGGGGGAACCTACAATGAGCAGTTCTTC. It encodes CASSPQGGTYNEQFF.

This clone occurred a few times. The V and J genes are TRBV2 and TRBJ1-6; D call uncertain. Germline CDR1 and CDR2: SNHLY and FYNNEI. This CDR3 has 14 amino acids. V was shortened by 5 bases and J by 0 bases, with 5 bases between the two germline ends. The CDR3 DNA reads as TGTGCCAGCAGTTTGAGCTCCTATAATTCACCCCTCCACTTT. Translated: CASSLSSYNSPLHF.

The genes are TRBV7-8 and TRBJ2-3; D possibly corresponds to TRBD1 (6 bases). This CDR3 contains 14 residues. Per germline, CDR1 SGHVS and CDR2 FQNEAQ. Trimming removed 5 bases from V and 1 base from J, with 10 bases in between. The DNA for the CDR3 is TGTGCCAGCAGCCCCCGGACAGGCACAGATACGCAGTATTTT. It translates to CASSPRTGTDTQYF.

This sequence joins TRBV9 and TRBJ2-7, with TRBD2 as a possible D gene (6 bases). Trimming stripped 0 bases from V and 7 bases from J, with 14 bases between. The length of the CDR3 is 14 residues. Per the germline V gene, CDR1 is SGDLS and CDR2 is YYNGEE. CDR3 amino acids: CASSVGQTAGEQYF. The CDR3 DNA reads TGTGCCAGCAGCGTAGGACAGACCGCGGGGGAGCAGTACTTC.

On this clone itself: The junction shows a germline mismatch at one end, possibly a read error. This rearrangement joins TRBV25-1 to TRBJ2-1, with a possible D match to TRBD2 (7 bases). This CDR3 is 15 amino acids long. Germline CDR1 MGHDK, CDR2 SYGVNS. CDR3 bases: TGTACCAGCAGTGACCGGGACAAGCGGGGCGATGAGCAGTTCTTC. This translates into CTSSDRDKRGDEQFF.

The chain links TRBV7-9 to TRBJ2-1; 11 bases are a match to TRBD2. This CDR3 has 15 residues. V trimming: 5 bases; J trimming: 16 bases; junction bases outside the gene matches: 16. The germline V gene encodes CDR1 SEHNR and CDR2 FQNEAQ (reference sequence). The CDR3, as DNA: TGTGCCAGCAGCCCGCCACCATCTCTAGCGGGAGGACCCTTCTTC. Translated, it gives CASSPPPSLAGGPFF.

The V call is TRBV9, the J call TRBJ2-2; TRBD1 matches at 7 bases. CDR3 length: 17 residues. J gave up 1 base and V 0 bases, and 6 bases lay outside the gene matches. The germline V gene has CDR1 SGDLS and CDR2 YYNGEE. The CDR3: CASSVAGTVWNTGELFF. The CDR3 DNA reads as TGTGCCAGCAGCGTAGCCGGGACAGTATGGAACACCGGGGAGCTGTTTTTT.

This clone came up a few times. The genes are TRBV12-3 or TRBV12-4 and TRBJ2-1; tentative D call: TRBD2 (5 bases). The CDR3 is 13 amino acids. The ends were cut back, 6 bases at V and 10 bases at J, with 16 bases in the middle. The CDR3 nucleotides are TGTGCCAGCAGACCAGCACCTCAGCGGGAGCAGTTCTTC. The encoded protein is CASRPAPQREQFF.

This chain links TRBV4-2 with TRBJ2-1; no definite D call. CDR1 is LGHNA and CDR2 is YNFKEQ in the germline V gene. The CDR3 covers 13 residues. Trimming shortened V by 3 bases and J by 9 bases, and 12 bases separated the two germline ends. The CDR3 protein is CASSHTSASEQFF. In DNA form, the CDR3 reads TGTGCCAGCAGCCATACCTCAGCTAGTGAGCAGTTCTTC.

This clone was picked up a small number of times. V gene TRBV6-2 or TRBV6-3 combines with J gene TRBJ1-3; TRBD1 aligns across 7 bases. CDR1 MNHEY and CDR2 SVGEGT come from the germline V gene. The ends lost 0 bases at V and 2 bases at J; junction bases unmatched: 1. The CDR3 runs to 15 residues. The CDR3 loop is CASSYSTGTGNTIYF. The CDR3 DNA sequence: TGTGCCAGCAGTTACTCGACAGGGACTGGAAACACCATATATTTT.

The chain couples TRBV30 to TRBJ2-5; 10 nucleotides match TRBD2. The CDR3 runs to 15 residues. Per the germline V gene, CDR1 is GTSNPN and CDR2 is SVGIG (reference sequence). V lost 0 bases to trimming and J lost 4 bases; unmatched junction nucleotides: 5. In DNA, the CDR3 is TGTGCCTGGAGTGTTAGCGGGAGGAGAGGAGAGACCCAGTACTTC. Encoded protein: CAWSVSGRRGETQYF.

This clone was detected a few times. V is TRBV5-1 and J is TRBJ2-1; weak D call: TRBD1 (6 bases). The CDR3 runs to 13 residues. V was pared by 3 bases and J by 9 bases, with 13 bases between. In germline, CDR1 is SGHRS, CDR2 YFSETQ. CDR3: CASSSQGQGEQFF. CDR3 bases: TGCGCCAGCAGCTCCCAGGGGCAAGGTGAGCAGTTCTTC.

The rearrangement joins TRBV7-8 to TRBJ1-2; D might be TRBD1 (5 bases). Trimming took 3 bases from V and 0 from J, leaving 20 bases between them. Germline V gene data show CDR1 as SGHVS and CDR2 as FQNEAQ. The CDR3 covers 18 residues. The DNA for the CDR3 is TGTGCCAGCAGCTTTTCTATTCCCCAAGACAGAGCTAACTATGGCTACACCTTC. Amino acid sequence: CASSFSIPQDRANYGYTF.

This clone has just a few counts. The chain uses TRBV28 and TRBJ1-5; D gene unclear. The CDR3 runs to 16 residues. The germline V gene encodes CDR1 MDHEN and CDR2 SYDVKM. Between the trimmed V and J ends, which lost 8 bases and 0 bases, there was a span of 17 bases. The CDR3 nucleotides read TGTGCCAGCGCCCTCCGGCACAGTTATAGCAATCAGCCCCAGCATTTT. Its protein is CASALRHSYSNQPQHF.

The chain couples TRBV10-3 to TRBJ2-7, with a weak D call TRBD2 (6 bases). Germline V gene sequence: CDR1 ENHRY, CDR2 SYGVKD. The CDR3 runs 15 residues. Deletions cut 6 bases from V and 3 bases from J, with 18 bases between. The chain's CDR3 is CAISAGVAAFYEQYF. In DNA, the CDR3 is TGTGCCATCAGCGCCGGGGTAGCGGCCTTCTACGAGCAGTACTTC.

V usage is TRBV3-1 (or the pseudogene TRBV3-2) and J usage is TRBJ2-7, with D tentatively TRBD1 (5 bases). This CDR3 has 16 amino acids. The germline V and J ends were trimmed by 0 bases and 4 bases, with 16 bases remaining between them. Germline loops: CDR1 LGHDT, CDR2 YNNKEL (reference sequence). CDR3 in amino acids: CASSQESAGWRYEQYF. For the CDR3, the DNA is TGTGCCAGCAGCCAAGAATCGGCAGGGTGGCGGTACGAGCAGTACTTC.

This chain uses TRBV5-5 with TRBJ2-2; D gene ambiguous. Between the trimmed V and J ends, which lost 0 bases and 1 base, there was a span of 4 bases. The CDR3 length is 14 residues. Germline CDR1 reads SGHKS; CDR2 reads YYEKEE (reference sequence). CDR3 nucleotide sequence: TGTGCCAGCAGCTTGGTACAGAACACCGGGGAGCTGTTTTTT. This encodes CASSLVQNTGELFF.

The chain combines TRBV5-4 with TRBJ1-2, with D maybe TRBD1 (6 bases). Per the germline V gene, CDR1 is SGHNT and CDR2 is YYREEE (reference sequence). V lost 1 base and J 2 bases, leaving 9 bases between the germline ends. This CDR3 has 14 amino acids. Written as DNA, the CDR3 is TGTGCCAGCAGCTTGCTAAGGGGGAACTATGGCTACACCTTC. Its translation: CASSLLRGNYGYTF.

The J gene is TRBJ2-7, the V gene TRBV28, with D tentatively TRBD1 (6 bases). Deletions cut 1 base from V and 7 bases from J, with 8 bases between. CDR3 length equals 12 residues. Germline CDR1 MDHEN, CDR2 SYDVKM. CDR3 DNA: TGTGCCAGCAGTTTATCAGGGGATGAGCAGTACTTC. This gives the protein CASSLSGDEQYF.

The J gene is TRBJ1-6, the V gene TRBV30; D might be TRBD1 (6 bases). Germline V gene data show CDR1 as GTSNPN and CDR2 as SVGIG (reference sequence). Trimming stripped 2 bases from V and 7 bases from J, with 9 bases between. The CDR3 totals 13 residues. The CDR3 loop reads CAWSNRVNSPLHF. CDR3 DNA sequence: TGTGCCTGGAGTAACAGGGTAAATTCACCCCTCCACTTT.

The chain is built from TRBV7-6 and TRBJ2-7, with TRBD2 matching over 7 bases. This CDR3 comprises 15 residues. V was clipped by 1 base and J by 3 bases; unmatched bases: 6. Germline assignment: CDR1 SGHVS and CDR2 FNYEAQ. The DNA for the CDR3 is TGTGCCAGCAGCTTAGAGCGGGACCTCCGCTACGAGCAGTACTTC. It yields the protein CASSLERDLRYEQYF.

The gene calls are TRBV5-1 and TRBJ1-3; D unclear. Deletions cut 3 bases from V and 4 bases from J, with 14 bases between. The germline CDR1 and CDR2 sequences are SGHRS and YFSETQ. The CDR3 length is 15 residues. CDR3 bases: TGCGCCAGCAGCTCGGACGGAGGGTACGGAAACACCATATATTTT. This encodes CASSSDGGYGNTIYF.

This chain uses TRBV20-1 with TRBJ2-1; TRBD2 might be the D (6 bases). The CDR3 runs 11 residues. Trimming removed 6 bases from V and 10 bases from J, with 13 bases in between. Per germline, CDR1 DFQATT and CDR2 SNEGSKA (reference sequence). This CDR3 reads CSAGGKGEQFF. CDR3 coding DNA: TGCAGTGCGGGAGGCAAGGGCGAGCAGTTCTTC.

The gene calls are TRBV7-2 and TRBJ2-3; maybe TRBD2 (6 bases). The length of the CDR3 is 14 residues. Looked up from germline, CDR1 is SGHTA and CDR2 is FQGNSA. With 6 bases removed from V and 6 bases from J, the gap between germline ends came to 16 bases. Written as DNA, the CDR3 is TGTGCCAGCAGTCCGAGGGCAACTAGCGATACGCAGTATTTT. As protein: CASSPRATSDTQYF.

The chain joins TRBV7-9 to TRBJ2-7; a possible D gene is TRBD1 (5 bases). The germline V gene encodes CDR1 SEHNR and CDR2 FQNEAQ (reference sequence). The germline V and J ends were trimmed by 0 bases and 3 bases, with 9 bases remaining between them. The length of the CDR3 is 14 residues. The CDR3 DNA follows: TGTGCCAGCAGCTTAGCGCTAGGGGACTACGAGCAGTACTTC. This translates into CASSLALGDYEQYF.

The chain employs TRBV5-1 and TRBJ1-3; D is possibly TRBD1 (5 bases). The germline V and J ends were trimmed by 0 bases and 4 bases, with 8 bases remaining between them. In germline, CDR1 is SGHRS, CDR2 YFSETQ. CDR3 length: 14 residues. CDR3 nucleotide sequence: TGCGCCAGCAGCTTGGCCGGGGGAGGAAACACCATATATTTT. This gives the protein CASSLAGGGNTIYF.

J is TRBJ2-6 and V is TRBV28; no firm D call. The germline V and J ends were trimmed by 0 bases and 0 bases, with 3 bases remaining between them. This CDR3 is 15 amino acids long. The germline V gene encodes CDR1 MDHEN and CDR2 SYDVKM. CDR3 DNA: TGTGCCAGCAGTTTATGGCGCTCTGGGGCCAACGTCCTGACTTTC. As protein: CASSLWRSGANVLTF.

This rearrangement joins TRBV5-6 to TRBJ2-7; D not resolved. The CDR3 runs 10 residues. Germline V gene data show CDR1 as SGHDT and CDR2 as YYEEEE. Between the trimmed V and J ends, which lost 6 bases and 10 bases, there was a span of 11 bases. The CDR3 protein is CASNQSVQYF. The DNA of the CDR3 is TGTGCCAGCAACCAGAGCGTTCAGTACTTC.

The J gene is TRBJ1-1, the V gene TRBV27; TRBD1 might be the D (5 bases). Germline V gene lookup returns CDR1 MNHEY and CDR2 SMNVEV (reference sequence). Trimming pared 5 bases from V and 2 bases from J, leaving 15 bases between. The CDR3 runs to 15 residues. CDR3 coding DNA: TGTGCCAGCAGTCCTTTGGGGGGGATTAACACTGAAGCTTTCTTT. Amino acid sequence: CASSPLGGINTEAFF.